The present entry profiles one TCR beta chain with its context. Its antigen remains undetermined. Per-base qualities were not stored, and no clone one base away is much larger. The data were obtained in a study of T-cell reconstitution after alpha-beta-depleted transplantation in children (dated by TCRdb to 2016 to 2017). For context, the study as a whole: The study quantitatively tracked T-cell immune reconstitution after TCRalphabeta/CD19-depleted allogeneic hematopoietic cell transplantation in children using TCR repertoire profiling. Study-wide findings and limitations: In some patients, high TCRbeta diversity at day 60 was attributed to recipient T cells and intrathymic progenitors that had survived conditioning. Apparently early alphabetaT-cell count recovery about two months after transplant reportedly relied on only several hundred rapidly expanded clones derived from non-depleted graft cells. Hyperexpanded clone frequencies declined over subsequent months; after one year, T-cell counts and TCRbeta diversity were mostly attributed to newly produced T cells.

The treatment or condition label, read with the paper, signifies: allogeneic hematopoietic cell transplantation with graft depleted of TCRalphabeta T cells and CD19 B cells. The children who served as transplant recipients had been given grafts of TCRalphabeta/CD19-depleted allogeneic hematopoietic cells. The receptor library was made with PCR. The instrument given in TCRdb is Illumina HiSeq 2500. TCR library preparation used molecular barcoding, with unique molecular identifiers applied to normalize quantification of the TCRbeta repertoire. TCRdb applied fastp at Q25 and MiXCR to the public reads, then kept only in-frame beta chains. Every distinct CDR3 protein forms one entry, paired with its most common genes and DNA. This sample gives about 470,000 distinct CDR3 sequences in total; around two fifths of them show up just once. The ten most abundant clones make up roughly 27% of the sample. Relative to germline, V is 4 bases shorter and J is 4 bases shorter, with 10 bases between their ends. From the cysteine through the phenylalanine, the CDR3 covers 14 amino acids. Only CDR3 DNA remains: 42 bases, in frame from the first base.

The specimen was PBMCs, collected before TCRalphabeta/CD19-depleted stem cell transplant. The TCR was taken from a girl aged 2 to 10 with aplastic anemia, due to receive a stem cell transplant. The chain joins TRBV12-3 or TRBV12-4 to TRBJ2-2; there is no confident call for the D gene. The nucleotides read TGTGCCAGCAGTTCCGGGCCGATCACCGGGGAGCTGTTTTTT. Its amino acids are CASSSGPITGELFF.